The T cell receptor beta chain described here comes from a study of CD8 T cells in ankylosing spondylitis. Study-wide findings and caveats: A TCR beta motif of 7 to 9 highly homologous variants seemed to mark ankylosing spondylitis blood.

TCRdb called the 5' RACE reads again in MiXCR, with one record for every CDR3 protein. Of about 400,000 distinct CDR3 sequences listed, about a fifth are singletons. Comments on this clonotype: What it binds is not known.

This receptor was obtained from a male donor with ankylosing spondylitis. Input material: blood, either unsorted or a sorted T cell fraction (not recorded which).

The CDR3 region has the DNA TGCAGTGCCAACAACGGACTAGCGGGAAAAAATGAGCAGTTCTTC. This translates into CSANNGLAGKNEQFF. The chain uses TRBV20-1 and TRBJ2-1; 12 bases match TRBD2. Per the germline V gene, CDR1 is DFQATT and CDR2 is SNEGSKA (reference sequence). The CDR3 loop spans 15 amino acids. V shed 6 bases and J 7 bases; nucleotides not matched to a gene: 10.